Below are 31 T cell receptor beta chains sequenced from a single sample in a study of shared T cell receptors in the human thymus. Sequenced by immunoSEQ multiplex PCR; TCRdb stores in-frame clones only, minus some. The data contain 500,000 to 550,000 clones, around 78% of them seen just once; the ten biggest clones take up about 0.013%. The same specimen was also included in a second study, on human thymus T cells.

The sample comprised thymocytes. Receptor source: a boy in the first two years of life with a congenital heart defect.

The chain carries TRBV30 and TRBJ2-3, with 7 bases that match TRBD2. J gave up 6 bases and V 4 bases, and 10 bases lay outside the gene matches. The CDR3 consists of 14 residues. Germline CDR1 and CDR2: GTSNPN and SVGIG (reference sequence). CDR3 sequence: CAWTSGSSGDTQYF. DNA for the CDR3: TGTGCCTGGACTAGCGGAAGTTCAGGGGATACGCAGTATTTT.

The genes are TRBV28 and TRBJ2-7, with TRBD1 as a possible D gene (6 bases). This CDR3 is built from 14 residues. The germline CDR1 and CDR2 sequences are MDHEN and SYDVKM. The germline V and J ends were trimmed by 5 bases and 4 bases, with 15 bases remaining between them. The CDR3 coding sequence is TGTGCCAGCAGTGGCCAGGGGTATAGGTACGAGCAGTACTTC. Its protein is CASSGQGYRYEQYF.

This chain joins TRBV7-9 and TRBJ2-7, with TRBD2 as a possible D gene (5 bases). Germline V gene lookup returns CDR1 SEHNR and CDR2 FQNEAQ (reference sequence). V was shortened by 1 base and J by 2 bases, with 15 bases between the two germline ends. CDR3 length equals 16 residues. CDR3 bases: TGTGCCAGCAGCTTAGGGCTAGCTCGCCCCCCCTACGAGCAGTACTTC. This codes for CASSLGLARPPYEQYF.

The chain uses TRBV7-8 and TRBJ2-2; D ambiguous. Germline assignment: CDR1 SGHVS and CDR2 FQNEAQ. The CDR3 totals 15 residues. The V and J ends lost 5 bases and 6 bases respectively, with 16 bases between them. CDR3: CASSPPALGSGELFF. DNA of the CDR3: TGTGCCAGCAGCCCCCCCGCCCTGGGCTCCGGGGAGCTGTTTTTT.

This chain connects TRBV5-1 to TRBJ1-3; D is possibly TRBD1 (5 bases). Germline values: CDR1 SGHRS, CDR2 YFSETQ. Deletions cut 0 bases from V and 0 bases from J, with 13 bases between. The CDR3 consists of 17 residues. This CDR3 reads CASSLGQPASSGNTIYF. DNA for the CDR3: TGCGCCAGCAGCTTGGGACAGCCGGCGAGCTCTGGAAACACCATATATTTT.

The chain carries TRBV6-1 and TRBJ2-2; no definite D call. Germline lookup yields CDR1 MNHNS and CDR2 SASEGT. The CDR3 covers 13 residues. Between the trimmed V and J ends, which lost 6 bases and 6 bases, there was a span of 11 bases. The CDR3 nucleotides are TGTGCCAGCAGAAGAATTACGGCCGGGGAGCTGTTTTTT. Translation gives CASRRITAGELFF.

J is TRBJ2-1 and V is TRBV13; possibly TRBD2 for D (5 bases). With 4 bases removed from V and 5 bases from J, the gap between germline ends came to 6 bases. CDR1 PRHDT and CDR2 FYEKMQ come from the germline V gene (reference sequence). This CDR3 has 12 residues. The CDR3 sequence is CASSSGNNEQFF. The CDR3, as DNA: TGTGCCAGCAGCTCGGGGAACAATGAGCAGTTCTTC.

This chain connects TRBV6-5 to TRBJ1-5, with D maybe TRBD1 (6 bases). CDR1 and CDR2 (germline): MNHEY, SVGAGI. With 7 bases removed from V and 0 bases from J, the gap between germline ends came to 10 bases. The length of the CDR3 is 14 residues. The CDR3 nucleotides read TGTGCCAGCATCGACAGGAATAGCAATCAGCCCCAGCATTTT. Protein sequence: CASIDRNSNQPQHF.

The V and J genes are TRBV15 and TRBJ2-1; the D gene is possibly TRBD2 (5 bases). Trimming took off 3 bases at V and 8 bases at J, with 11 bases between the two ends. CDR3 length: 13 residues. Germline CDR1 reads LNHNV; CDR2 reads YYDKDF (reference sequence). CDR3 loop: CATSRGSIDEQFF. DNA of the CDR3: TGTGCCACCAGCAGGGGGAGTATAGATGAGCAGTTCTTC.

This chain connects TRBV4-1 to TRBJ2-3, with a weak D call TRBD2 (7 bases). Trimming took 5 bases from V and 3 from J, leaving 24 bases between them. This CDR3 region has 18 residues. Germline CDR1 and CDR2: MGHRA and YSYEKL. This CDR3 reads CASSKPPPGRGGTDTQYF. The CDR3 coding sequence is TGCGCCAGCAGCAAACCCCCTCCCGGTAGGGGGGGGACAGATACGCAGTATTTT.

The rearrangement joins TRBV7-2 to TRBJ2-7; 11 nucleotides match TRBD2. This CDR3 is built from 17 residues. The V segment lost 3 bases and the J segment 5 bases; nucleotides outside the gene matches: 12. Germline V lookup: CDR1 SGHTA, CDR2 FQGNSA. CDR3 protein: CASSFGWVAGGPNEQYF. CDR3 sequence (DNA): TGTGCCAGCAGCTTCGGTTGGGTAGCGGGAGGGCCGAACGAGCAGTACTTC.

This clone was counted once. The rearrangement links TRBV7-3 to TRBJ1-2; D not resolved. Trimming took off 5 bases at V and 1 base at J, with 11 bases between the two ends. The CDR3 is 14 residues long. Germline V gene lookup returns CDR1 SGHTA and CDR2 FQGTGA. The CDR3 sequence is CASSPKPINYGYTF. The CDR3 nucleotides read TGTGCCAGCAGCCCAAAGCCGATTAACTATGGCTACACCTTC.

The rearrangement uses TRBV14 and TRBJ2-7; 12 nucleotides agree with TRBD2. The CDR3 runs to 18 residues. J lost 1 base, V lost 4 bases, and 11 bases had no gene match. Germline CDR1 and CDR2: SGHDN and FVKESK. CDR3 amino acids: CASSPGTSGPFPSYEQYF. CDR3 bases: TGTGCCAGCAGCCCTGGGACTAGCGGGCCCTTCCCTTCCTACGAGCAGTACTTC.

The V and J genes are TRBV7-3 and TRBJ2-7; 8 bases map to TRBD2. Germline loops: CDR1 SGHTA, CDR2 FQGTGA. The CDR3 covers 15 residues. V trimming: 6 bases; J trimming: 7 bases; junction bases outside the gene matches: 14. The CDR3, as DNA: TGTGCCAGCAGGGATTCCGGGACTAGGCCCTCGGAGCAGTACTTC. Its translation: CASRDSGTRPSEQYF.

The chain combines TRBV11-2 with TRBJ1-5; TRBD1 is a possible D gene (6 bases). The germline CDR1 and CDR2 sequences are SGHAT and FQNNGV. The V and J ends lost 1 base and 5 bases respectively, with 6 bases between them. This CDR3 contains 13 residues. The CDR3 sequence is CASSLGGHQPQHF. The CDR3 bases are TGTGCCAGCAGCTTAGGGGGGCATCAGCCCCAGCATTTT.

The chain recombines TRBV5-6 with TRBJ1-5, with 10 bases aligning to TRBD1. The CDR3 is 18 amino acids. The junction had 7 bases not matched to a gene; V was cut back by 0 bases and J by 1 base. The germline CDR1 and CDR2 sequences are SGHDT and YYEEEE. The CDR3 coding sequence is TGTGCCAGCAGCTTGGCTAGGGGACAGGGGTCGAGCAATCAGCCCCAGCATTTT. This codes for CASSLARGQGSSNQPQHF.

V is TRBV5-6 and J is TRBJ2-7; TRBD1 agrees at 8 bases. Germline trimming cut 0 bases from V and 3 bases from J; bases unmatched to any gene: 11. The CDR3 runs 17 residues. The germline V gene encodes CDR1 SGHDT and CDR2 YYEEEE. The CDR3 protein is CASSLDHPDRAGYEQYF. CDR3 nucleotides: TGTGCCAGCAGCTTGGACCACCCGGACAGGGCGGGCTACGAGCAGTACTTC.

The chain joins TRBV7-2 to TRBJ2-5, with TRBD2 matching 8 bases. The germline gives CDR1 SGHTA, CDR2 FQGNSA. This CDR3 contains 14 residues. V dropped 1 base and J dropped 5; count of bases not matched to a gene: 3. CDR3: CASSLGGRCETQYF. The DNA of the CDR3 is TGTGCCAGCAGCTTAGGCGGGAGGTGTGAGACCCAGTACTTC.

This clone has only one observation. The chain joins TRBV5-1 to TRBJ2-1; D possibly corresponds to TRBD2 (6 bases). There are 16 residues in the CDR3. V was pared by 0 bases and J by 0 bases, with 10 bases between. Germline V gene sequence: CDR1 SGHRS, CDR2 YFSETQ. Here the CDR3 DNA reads TGCGCCAGCAGCTTGGGGGACTTATACTCCTACAATGAGCAGTTCTTC. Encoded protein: CASSLGDLYSYNEQFF.

The CDR3 DNA reads TGTGCCACCTCCTCAGGGGCGGGCTATGGCTACACCTTC. This codes for CATSSGAGYGYTF. The chain is built from TRBV10-3 and TRBJ1-2, with D perhaps TRBD1 (6 bases). Trimming took off 10 bases at V and 4 bases at J, with 16 bases between the two ends. CDR1 ENHRY and CDR2 SYGVKD come from the germline V gene. This CDR3 has 13 residues.

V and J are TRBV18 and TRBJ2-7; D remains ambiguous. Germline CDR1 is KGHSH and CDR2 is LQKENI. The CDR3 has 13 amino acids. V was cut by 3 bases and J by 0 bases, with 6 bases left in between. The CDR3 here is CASSPVSSYEQYF. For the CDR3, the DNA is TGTGCCAGCTCACCGGTGAGCTCCTACGAGCAGTACTTC.

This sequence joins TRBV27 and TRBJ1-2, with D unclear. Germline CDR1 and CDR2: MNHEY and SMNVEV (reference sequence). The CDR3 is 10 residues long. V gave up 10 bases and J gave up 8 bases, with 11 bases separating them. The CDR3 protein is CAIPAGGYTF. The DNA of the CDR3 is TGTGCCATCCCCGCGGGAGGCTACACCTTC.

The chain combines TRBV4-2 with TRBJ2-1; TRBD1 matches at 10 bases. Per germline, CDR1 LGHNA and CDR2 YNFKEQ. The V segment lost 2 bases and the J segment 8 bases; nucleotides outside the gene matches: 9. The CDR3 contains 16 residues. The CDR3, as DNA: TGTGCCAGCAGCCAACGGGAAGGGGACAGGGGCTATGAGCAGTTCTTC. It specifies CASSQREGDRGYEQFF.

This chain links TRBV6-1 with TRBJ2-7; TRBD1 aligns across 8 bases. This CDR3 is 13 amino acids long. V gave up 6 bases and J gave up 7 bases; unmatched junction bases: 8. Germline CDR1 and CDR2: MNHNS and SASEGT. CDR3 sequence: CASSESGQGEQYF. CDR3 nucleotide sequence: TGTGCCAGCAGCGAATCCGGACAGGGTGAGCAGTACTTC.

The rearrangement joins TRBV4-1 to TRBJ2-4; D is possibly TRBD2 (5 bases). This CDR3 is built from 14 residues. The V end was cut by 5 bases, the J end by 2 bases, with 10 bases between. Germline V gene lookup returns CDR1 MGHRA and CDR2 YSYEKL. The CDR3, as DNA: TGCGCCAGCAGCTTAAACGGGACCAAAAACATTCAGTACTTC. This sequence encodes CASSLNGTKNIQYF.

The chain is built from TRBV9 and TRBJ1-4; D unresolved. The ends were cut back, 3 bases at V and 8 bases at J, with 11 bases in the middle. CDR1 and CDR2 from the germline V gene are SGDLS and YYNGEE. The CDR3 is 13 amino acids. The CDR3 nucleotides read TGTGCCAGCAGCGCCCAGGTGGAAGAAAAACTGTTTTTT. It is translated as CASSAQVEEKLFF.

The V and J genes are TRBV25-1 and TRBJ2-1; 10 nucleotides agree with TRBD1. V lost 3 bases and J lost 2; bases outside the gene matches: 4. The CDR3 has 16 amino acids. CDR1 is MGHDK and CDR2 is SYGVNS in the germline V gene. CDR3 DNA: TGTGCCAGCAGTGACTCCGACAGGGGGCCCTACAATGAGCAGTTCTTC. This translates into CASSDSDRGPYNEQFF.

CDR3 protein: CAWSVSQDCYEQYF. CDR3 DNA: TGTGCCTGGAGTGTCTCGCAGGACTGTTACGAGCAGTACTTC. The rearrangement links TRBV30 to TRBJ2-7; a possible D gene is TRBD2 (5 bases). The V gene lost 0 bases and the J gene lost 4 bases, with 13 bases spanning the gap. The CDR3 covers 14 residues. From germline, CDR1 is GTSNPN and CDR2 SVGIG (reference sequence).

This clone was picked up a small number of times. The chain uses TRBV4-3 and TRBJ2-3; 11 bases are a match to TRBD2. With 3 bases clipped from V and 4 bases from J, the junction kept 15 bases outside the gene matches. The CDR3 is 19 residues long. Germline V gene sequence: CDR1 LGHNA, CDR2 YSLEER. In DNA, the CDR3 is TGCGCCAGCAGCCAGGTCCCGCGGACTAGACTAGCGGGGTCAGATACGCAGTATTTT. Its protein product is CASSQVPRTRLAGSDTQYF.

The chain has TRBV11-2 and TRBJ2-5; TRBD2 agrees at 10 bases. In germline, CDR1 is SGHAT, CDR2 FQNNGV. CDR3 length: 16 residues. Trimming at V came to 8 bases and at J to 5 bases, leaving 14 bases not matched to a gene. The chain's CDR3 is CASEITSGTVRETQYF. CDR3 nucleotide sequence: TGTGCCAGCGAAATCACTAGCGGGACCGTTCGCGAGACCCAGTACTTC.

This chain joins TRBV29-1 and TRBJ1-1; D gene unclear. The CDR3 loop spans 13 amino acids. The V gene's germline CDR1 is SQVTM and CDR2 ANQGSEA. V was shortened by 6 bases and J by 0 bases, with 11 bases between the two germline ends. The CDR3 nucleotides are TGCAGCGTACTGCATAGAATGAACACTGAAGCTTTCTTT. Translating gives CSVLHRMNTEAFF.